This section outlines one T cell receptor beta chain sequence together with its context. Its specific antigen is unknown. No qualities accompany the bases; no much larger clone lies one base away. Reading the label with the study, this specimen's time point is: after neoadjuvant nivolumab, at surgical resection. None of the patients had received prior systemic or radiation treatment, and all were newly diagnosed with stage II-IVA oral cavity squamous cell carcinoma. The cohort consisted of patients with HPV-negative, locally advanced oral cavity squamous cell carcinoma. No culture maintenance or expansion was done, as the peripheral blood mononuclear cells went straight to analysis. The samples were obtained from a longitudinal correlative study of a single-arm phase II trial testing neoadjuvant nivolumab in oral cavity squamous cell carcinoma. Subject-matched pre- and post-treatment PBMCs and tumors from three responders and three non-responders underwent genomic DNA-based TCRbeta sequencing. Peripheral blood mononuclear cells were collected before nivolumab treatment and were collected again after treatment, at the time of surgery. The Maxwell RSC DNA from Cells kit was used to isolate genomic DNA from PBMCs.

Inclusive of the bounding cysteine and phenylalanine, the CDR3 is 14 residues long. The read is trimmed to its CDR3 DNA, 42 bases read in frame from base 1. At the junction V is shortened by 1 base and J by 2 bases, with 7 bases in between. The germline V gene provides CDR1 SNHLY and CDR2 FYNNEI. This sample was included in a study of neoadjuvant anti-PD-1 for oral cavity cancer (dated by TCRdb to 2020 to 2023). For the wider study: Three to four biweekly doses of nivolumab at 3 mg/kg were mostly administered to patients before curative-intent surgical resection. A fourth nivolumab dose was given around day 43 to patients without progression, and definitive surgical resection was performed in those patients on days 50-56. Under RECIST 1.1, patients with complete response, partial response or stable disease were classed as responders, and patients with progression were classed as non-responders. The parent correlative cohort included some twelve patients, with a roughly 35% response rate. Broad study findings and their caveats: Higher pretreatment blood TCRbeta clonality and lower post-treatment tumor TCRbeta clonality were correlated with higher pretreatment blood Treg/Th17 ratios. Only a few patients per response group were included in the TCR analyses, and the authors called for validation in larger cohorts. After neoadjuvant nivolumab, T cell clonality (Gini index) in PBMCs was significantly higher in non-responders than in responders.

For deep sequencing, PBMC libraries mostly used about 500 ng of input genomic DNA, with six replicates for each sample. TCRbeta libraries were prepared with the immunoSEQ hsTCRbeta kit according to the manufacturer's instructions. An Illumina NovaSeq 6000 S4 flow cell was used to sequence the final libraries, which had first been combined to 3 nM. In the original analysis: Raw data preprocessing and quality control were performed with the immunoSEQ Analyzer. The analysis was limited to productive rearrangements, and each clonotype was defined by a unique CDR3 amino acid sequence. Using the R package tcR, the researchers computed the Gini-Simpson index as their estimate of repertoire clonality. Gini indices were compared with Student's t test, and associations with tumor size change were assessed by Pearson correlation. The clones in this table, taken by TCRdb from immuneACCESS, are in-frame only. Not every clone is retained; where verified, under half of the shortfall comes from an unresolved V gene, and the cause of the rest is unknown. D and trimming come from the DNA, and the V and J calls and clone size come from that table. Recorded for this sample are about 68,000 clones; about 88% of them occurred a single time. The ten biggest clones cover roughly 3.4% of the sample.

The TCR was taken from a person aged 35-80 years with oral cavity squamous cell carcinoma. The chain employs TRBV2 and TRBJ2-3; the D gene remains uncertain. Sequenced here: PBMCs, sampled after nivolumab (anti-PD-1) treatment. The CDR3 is CASSEETLTDTQYF. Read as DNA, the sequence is TGTGCCAGCAGTGAAGAGACTCTCACAGATACGCAGTATTTT.